The 17 T cell receptor beta chains below come from one sample, sequenced in a study of response to subunit inactivated influenza vaccine. TCRdb reprocessed the RT-PCR reads with MiXCR, giving one entry per CDR3 protein. The top ten hold roughly a tenth of the sample, which has roughly 180,000 distinct CDR3 sequences, around 9.2% seen once. The material was non-naive T cells sorted from PBMCs, obtained on the day of vaccination. These receptors all stem from a man aged 45 to 65 who received an inactivated influenza vaccine.

This rearrangement joins TRBV18 to TRBJ2-7; 10 bases are shared with TRBD2. The V gene end was trimmed by 3 bases and the J gene end by 3 bases; junction bases not matched to a gene: 5. Germline V gene data show CDR1 as KGHSH and CDR2 as LQKENI. CDR3 length: 15 residues. This chain's CDR3 is CASSPLLAGNYEQYF. The DNA for the CDR3 is TGTGCCAGCTCACCCCTACTAGCGGGAAACTACGAGCAGTACTTC.

This clonotype was observed many times. The chain combines TRBV29-1 with TRBJ1-1; maybe TRBD1 (6 bases). There are 15 residues in the CDR3. Germline CDR1 SQVTM, CDR2 ANQGSEA. Trimming took 7 bases from V and 1 from J, leaving 19 bases between them. CDR3 sequence reads: CSAGGAGAPNTEAFF. CDR3 sequence (DNA): TGCAGCGCCGGGGGGGCAGGGGCCCCGAACACTGAAGCTTTCTTT.

This clonotype was counted only a few times. V usage is TRBV7-6 and J usage is TRBJ2-3; D uncertain. Germline loops: CDR1 SGHVS, CDR2 FNYEAQ. Deletions cut 5 bases from V and 5 bases from J, with 14 bases between. This CDR3 region has 14 residues. The CDR3 sequence: CASSPRLSGDTQYF. The CDR3 bases are TGTGCCAGCAGCCCCCGACTCTCCGGAGATACGCAGTATTTT.

This clonotype was recorded at least ten times. This chain uses TRBV12-3 or TRBV12-4 with TRBJ2-2; 7 bases agree with TRBD1. J was trimmed by 0 bases and V by 6 bases; bases with no gene match: 4. CDR3 length: 15 amino acids. Here the CDR3 reads CASRPGTANTGELFF. The CDR3 nucleotides read TGTGCCAGCAGGCCCGGGACAGCGAACACCGGGGAGCTGTTTTTT.

This clonotype was counted ten times or more. The chain uses TRBV29-1 and TRBJ2-3; 8 bases match TRBD1. Per germline, CDR1 SQVTM and CDR2 ANQGSEA. The CDR3 is 13 residues long. Trimming removed 7 bases from V and 0 bases from J; junction bases left unmatched: 3. CDR3 in DNA: TGCAGCGGCCAGGGGGCGAGCACAGATACGCAGTATTTT. The encoded protein is CSGQGASTDTQYF.

This rearrangement joins TRBV7-2 to TRBJ2-7, with 7 bases identical to TRBD1. This CDR3 is built from 16 residues. After removal of 1 base from V and 4 bases from J, the junction contained 10 bases not matched to a gene. Per the germline V gene, CDR1 is SGHTA and CDR2 is FQGNSA. CDR3 sequence (DNA): TGTGCCAGCAGCTTAGGGGCACAGGGGCGCGCGTACGAGCAGTACTTC. Translation: CASSLGAQGRAYEQYF.

This clonotype appeared many times. A read error may produce the germline difference seen at one junction end. The chain couples TRBV11-2 to TRBJ2-3, with D unresolved. The CDR3 is made up of 15 amino acids. Germline CDR1 reads SGHAT; CDR2 reads FQNNGV. The CDR3 DNA reads as TGTGCCAGCAGCGTAGACCCCGGTAGCACAGATACGCAGTATTTT. Translation: CASSVDPGSTDTQYF. The complete variable domain, with remaining parts taken from reference TRBV11-2 and TRBJ2-3, reads EAGVAQSPRYKIIEKRQSVAFWCNPISGHATLYWYQQILGQGPKLLIQFQNNGVVDDSQLPKDRFSAERLKGVDSTLKIQPAKLEDSAVYLCASSVDPGSTDTQYFGPGTRLTVL.

This clonotype was seen more than once but under ten times. DNA for the CDR3: TGTGCCAGCAGCTTAGAGCCCTCGTCTGGGGCCAACGTCCTGACTTTC. This translates into CASSLEPSSGANVLTF. The chain has TRBV7-8 and TRBJ2-6, with unresolved D. The V end was cut by 1 base, the J end by 1 base, with 8 bases between. The CDR3 runs 16 residues. CDR1 is SGHVS and CDR2 is FQNEAQ in the germline V gene.

There are a few counts of this clonotype. The CDR3 DNA sequence: TGTGCCAGCAGTTTACTTGTCAGAAACTACAATGAGCAGTTCTTC. This codes for CASSLLVRNYNEQFF. This chain connects TRBV27 to TRBJ2-1, with D uncertain. The V and J ends lost 2 bases and 3 bases respectively, with 11 bases between them. Germline V gene data show CDR1 as MNHEY and CDR2 as SMNVEV (reference sequence). The CDR3 contains 15 residues.

The chain couples TRBV6-2 or TRBV6-3 to TRBJ2-3, with 9 positions matching TRBD1. CDR1 MNHEY and CDR2 SVGEGT come from the germline V gene. J was trimmed by 4 bases and V by 6 bases; bases with no gene match: 2. The CDR3 extends over 13 amino acids. CDR3 sequence (DNA): TGTGCCAGCAGACAGGGGGCCGCAGATACGCAGTATTTT. It specifies CASRQGAADTQYF.

This clonotype was observed many times. The chain has TRBV12-3 or TRBV12-4 and TRBJ2-1, with D tentatively TRBD1 (5 bases). V was trimmed by 5 bases and J by 8 bases, leaving 19 bases between them. The CDR3 length is 15 residues. CDR3: CASSGTGDVNDEQFF. CDR3 coding DNA: TGTGCCAGCAGTGGAACAGGTGACGTTAACGATGAGCAGTTCTTC.

This rearrangement joins TRBV2 to TRBJ2-6, with D unclear. Trimming removed 4 bases from V and 0 bases from J, with 10 bases in between. CDR3 length: 16 residues. CDR1 and CDR2 (germline): SNHLY, FYNNEI. CDR3 DNA: TGTGCCAGCAGTGTCGAAGGTCGCTCTGGGGCCAACGTCCTGACTTTC. The encoded protein is CASSVEGRSGANVLTF.

V is TRBV20-1 and J is TRBJ2-1; 8 nucleotides agree with TRBD2. V shed 6 bases, J shed 2 bases, and the junction held 9 bases outside the gene matches. This CDR3 is built from 15 residues. Per the germline V gene, CDR1 is DFQATT and CDR2 is SNEGSKA (reference sequence). CDR3 amino acids: CSAHPLAGTYNEQFF. The CDR3 DNA sequence: TGCAGTGCGCACCCCCTAGCGGGTACCTACAATGAGCAGTTCTTC.

Ten or more counts support this clonotype. The chain joins TRBV6-1 to TRBJ2-3; TRBD2 is a possible D gene (6 bases). CDR3 length: 14 amino acids. Trimming left V 5 bases short and J 9 bases short, with 18 bases between. Germline-derived CDR1 and CDR2 are MNHNS and SASEGT. The CDR3, as DNA: TGTGCCAGCAGTCTCCGAGGGACTGGAGGGACGCAGTATTTT. It yields the protein CASSLRGTGGTQYF.

This clonotype turned up a few times. CDR3 amino acids: CASRPTREMGDEQFF. The CDR3 DNA reads as TGTGCCAGCCGTCCCACTAGGGAAATGGGGGATGAGCAGTTCTTC. The V and J genes are TRBV7-8 and TRBJ2-1, with D perhaps assigned TRBD1 or TRBD2 (5 bases each). V was clipped by 8 bases and J by 8 bases, with 22 bases between them. Germline V gene sequence: CDR1 SGHVS, CDR2 FQNEAQ. The CDR3 totals 15 residues.

At least ten counts were recorded for this clonotype. The genes are TRBV7-9 and TRBJ1-2; D is unclear. CDR3 length equals 14 residues. Trimming stripped 2 bases from V and 0 bases from J, with 7 bases between. Germline CDR1 reads SEHNR; CDR2 reads FQNEAQ (reference sequence). The CDR3 sequence: CASSLMGANYGYTF. The CDR3 DNA reads as TGTGCCAGCAGCTTAATGGGAGCTAACTATGGCTACACCTTC.

This clonotype has at least ten counts. The chain couples TRBV7-2 to TRBJ1-6; 8 nucleotides match TRBD1. CDR3 length: 15 residues. V shed 5 bases, J shed 7 bases, and the junction held 7 bases outside the gene matches. Germline CDR1 reads SGHTA; CDR2 reads FQGNSA. CDR3 region: CASSRTTGENSPLHF. Here the CDR3 DNA reads TGTGCCAGCAGCCGCACGACAGGGGAGAATTCACCCCTCCACTTT.